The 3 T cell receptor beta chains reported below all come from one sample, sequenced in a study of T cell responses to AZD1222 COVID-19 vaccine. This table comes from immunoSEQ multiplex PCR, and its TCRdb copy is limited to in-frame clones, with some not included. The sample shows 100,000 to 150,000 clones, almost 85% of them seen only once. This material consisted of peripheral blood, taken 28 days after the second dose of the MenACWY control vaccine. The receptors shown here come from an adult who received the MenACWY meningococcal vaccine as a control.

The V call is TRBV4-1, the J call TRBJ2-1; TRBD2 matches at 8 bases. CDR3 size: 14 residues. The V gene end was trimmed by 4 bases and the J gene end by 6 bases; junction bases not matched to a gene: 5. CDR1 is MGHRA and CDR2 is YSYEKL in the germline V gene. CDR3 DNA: TGCGCCAGCAGCCCGGGACTAGGTATCAATGAGCAGTTCTTC. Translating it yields CASSPGLGINEQFF.

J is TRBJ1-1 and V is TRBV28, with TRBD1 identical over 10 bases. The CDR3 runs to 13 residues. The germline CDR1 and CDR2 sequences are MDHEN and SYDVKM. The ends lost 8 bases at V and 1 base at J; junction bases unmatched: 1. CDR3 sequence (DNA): TGTGCCAGCGGACAGGGGGGGAACACTGAAGCTTTCTTT. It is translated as CASGQGGNTEAFF.

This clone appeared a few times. The CDR3: CASSLDLTGVETQYF. CDR3 nucleotide sequence: TGTGCCAGCAGCTTAGATCTTACGGGAGTGGAGACCCAGTACTTC. The chain combines TRBV11-3 with TRBJ2-5, with D possibly being TRBD2 (6 bases). V was pared by 0 bases and J by 5 bases, with 13 bases between. The CDR3 sequence is 15 residues long. Germline lookup yields CDR1 SGHNT and CDR2 YENEEA.